This section outlines one TCR beta chain sequence together with its context. Authors' processing steps: Scientists estimated how many nucleated cells there were by amplifying reference gene primers. The repertoire was sequenced with immunoSEQ multiplex PCR; TCRdb's copy has only in-frame clones and lacks some. V, J and clone size derive from that table, while D and trimming were established from the DNA sequence. The table lists almost 350,000 clones, approximately 89% of them singletons, with 3.9% in the top ten. These data come from a study of blood T cell repertoires in COVID-19. Study at large: The study drew acute and convalescent COVID-19 samples from the United States, Italy and Spain. In each case, the material was cDNA or gDNA derived from T cells, B-cell-depleted T cells, or PBMCs.

Recruited during active infection, patients (from Seattle) were subsequently followed longitudinally. Germline lookup yields CDR1 MNHEY and CDR2 SVGAGI. The CDR3 length is 14 residues. The ends lost 2 bases at V and 2 bases at J; junction bases unmatched: 2. This clonotype was obtained from a woman in her fifties or sixties with COVID-19, enrolled during active disease. Material: peripheral blood. V usage is TRBV6-5 and J usage is TRBJ1-2; 7 bases fit TRBD1. The CDR3 DNA sequence: TGTGCCAGCAGTTACAGGGGGCAGAACTATGGCTACACCTTC. This translates into CASSYRGQNYGYTF.